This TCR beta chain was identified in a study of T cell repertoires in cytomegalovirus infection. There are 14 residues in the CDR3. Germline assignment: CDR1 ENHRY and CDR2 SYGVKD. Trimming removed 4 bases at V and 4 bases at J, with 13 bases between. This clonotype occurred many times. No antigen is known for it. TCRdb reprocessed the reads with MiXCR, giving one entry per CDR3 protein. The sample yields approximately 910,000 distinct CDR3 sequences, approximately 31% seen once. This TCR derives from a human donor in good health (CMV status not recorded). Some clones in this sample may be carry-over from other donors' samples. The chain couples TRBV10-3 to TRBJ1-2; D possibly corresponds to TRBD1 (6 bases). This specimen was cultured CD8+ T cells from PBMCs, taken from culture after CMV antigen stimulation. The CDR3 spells CAISAGPGAYGYTF. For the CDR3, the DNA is TGTGCCATCAGTGCGGGACCAGGGGCCTATGGCTACACCTTC.